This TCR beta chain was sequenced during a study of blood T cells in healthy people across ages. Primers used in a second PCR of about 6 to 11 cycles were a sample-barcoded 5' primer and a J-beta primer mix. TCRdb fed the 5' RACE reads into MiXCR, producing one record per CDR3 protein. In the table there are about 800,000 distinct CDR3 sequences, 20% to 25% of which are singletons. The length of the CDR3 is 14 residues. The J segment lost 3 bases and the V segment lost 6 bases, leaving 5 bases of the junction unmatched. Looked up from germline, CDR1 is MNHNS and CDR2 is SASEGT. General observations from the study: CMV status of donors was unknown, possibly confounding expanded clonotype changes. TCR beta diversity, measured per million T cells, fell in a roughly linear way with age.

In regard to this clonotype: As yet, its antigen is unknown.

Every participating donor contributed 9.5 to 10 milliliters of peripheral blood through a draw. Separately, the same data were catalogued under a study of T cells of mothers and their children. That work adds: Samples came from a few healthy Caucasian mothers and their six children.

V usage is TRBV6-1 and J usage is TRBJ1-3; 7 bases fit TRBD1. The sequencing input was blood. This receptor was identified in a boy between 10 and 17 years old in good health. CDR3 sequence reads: CASSDRVFGNTIYF. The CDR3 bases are TGTGCCAGCAGCGACAGGGTGTTTGGAAACACCATATATTTT.